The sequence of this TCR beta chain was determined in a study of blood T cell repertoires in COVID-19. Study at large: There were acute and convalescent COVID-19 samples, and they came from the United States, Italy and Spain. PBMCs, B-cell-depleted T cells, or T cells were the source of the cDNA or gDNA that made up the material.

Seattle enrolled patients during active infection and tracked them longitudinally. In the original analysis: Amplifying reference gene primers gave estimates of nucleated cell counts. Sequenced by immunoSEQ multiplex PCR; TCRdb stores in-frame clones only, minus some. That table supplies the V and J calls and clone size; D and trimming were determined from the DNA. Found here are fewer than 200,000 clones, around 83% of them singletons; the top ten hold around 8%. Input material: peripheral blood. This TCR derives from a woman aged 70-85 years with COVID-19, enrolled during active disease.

The CDR3 sequence is CSVEAGGNGYTF. The CDR3, as DNA: TGCAGCGTTGAAGCAGGGGGGAATGGCTACACCTTC. The chain has TRBV29-1 and TRBJ1-2; TRBD1 matches 7 bases. CDR1 is SQVTM and CDR2 is ANQGSEA in the germline V gene. The CDR3 has 12 residues. V was pared by 1 base and J by 6 bases, with 2 bases of the junction left unmatched.